Following are 24 T cell receptor beta chains from one sample sequenced in a study of blood T cell repertoires in COVID-19 (dated by TCRdb to 2018 to 2021). The library was obtained by the immunoSEQ multiplex PCR assay. The source is immuneACCESS, and TCRdb retained only in-frame sequences with V and J called. Part of the clones is not carried over; for the studies checked, unresolved V genes explain less than half of this, and the remainder is unexplained. The sample table contains about 59,000 clones; only one count was recorded for roughly 90% of them. The ten largest make up 4% to 6% of the sample. What was sequenced was peripheral blood. Every receptor here comes from a man of 80 years or more in a cohort sampled during active COVID-19.

The V and J genes are TRBV25-1 and TRBJ1-1, with TRBD1 as a possible D gene (5 bases). Looked up from germline, CDR1 is MGHDK and CDR2 is SYGVNS. The CDR3 has 13 residues. The germline V and J ends were trimmed by 6 bases and 1 base, with 9 bases remaining between them. The CDR3 DNA follows: TGTGCCAGCAGGGAAACAGGGAACACTGAAGCTTTCTTT. Translated: CASRETGNTEAFF.

The rearrangement uses TRBV2 and TRBJ1-4, with 11 bases aligning to TRBD1. Germline values: CDR1 SNHLY, CDR2 FYNNEI. J was trimmed by 8 bases and V by 6 bases; bases with no gene match: 5. The CDR3 is made up of 14 amino acids. The CDR3 sequence: CASREGQGGEKLFF. As DNA, the CDR3 is TGTGCCAGCAGGGAGGGACAGGGGGGAGAAAAACTGTTTTTT.

The chain has TRBV18 and TRBJ1-5; D unclear. The V gene lost 2 bases and the J gene lost 2 bases, with 7 bases spanning the gap. Germline CDR1 reads KGHSH; CDR2 reads LQKENI. The CDR3 is made up of 14 amino acids. CDR3 region: CASSPMRGNQPQHF. The CDR3 bases are TGTGCCAGCTCACCAATGAGGGGCAATCAGCCCCAGCATTTT.

V and J are TRBV2 and TRBJ2-5; 7 bases line up with TRBD2. Germline V gene sequence: CDR1 SNHLY, CDR2 FYNNEI. Trimming at V came to 6 bases and at J to 6 bases, leaving 10 bases not matched to a gene. The CDR3 consists of 14 residues. For the CDR3, the DNA is TGTGCCAGCAGCCCTGGGACTAACATCCAGACCCAGTACTTC. This translates into CASSPGTNIQTQYF. Combining the CDR3 with reference TRBV2 and TRBJ2-5 gives the whole variable domain EPEVTQTPSHQVTQMGQEVILRCVPISNHLYFYWYRQILGQKVEFLVSFYNNEISEKSEIFDDQFSVERPDGSNFTLKIRSTKLEDSAMYFCASSPGTNIQTQYFGPGTRLLVL.

This clone was found a few times. This chain joins TRBV5-4 and TRBJ1-2; possibly TRBD1 for D (5 bases). Germline CDR1 reads SGHNT; CDR2 reads YYREEE (reference sequence). The germline V and J ends were trimmed by 7 bases and 2 bases, with 12 bases remaining between them. CDR3 length: 13 residues. CDR3 nucleotide sequence: TGTGCCAGCGGTGACAGAACCAACTATGGCTACACCTTC. Its translation: CASGDRTNYGYTF.

The chain is built from TRBV10-2 and TRBJ1-1; TRBD1 matches 7 bases. Looked up from germline, CDR1 is WSHSY and CDR2 is SAAADI. CDR3 size: 16 residues. J was trimmed by 3 bases and V by 7 bases; bases with no gene match: 14. This CDR3 is CASKRGRRGEDTEAFF. In DNA form, the CDR3 reads TGCGCCAGCAAAAGGGGGCGTCGGGGCGAGGACACTGAAGCTTTCTTT.

This clone was recorded once. The chain carries TRBV4-2 and TRBJ1-1; D is ambiguous. The V end was cut by 1 base, the J end by 0 bases, with 6 bases between. Germline assignment: CDR1 LGHNA and CDR2 YNFKEQ. CDR3 size: 14 residues. For the CDR3, the DNA is TGTGCCAGCAGCCAAGCTCCGTTGAACACTGAAGCTTTCTTT. It encodes CASSQAPLNTEAFF.

The genes are TRBV6-2 or TRBV6-3 and TRBJ1-2; D call uncertain. Per the germline V gene, CDR1 is MNHEY and CDR2 is SVGEGT. The V and J ends lost 0 bases and 4 bases respectively, with 6 bases between them. This CDR3 comprises 13 residues. CDR3 nucleotide sequence: TGTGCCAGCAGTTACTCCGGGAGCTATGGCTACACCTTC. The encoded protein is CASSYSGSYGYTF.

The V and J genes are TRBV7-8 and TRBJ2-1; 12 bases agree with TRBD2. The CDR3 has 19 amino acids. V lost 5 bases and J lost 8; bases outside the gene matches: 19. Germline CDR1 reads SGHVS; CDR2 reads FQNEAQ. The CDR3 DNA reads as TGTGCCAGCAGCGTTGCGACATGGTCGGGGCTAGCGGGAGGGCATGAGCAGTTCTTC. Its protein is CASSVATWSGLAGGHEQFF.

The genes are TRBV27 and TRBJ1-1; 8 positions agree with TRBD1. From germline, CDR1 is MNHEY and CDR2 SMNVEV (reference sequence). CDR3 length: 12 amino acids. The junction had 3 bases not matched to a gene; V was cut back by 5 bases and J by 7 bases. CDR3 in DNA: TGTGCCAGCAGTGTGGGGACAGGTGAAGCTTTCTTT. The encoded protein is CASSVGTGEAFF.

This chain joins TRBV7-2 and TRBJ1-2; D remains ambiguous. Germline V CDR1 and CDR2: SGHTA, FQGNSA. This CDR3 is built from 13 residues. Trimming took off 5 bases at V and 5 bases at J, with 12 bases between the two ends. CDR3 coding DNA: TGTGCCAGCAGCGCCGGGTCCACTTATGGCTACACCTTC. Its translation is CASSAGSTYGYTF.

The chain employs TRBV6-5 and TRBJ2-7; 7 bases are a match to TRBD1. The CDR3 is 14 residues long. J gave up 8 bases and V 6 bases, and 13 bases lay outside the gene matches. Looked up from germline, CDR1 is MNHEY and CDR2 is SVGAGI. In DNA form, the CDR3 reads TGTGCCAGCAGGCCGGGACAGAGAATACCGCAGCAGTACTTC. It is translated as CASRPGQRIPQQYF.

The V gene is TRBV7-6, the J gene TRBJ2-5; 13 positions agree with TRBD2. This CDR3 region has 15 residues. Germline loops: CDR1 SGHVS, CDR2 FNYEAQ. Trimming at V came to 5 bases and at J to 5 bases, leaving 5 bases not matched to a gene. The CDR3 coding sequence is TGTGCCAGCAGCCCGACTAGCGGGAGGTTGGAGACCCAGTACTTC. Encoded protein: CASSPTSGRLETQYF.

This clone showed up just once. J is TRBJ2-2 and V is TRBV5-1; 10 positions match TRBD1. This CDR3 comprises 15 residues. Germline V CDR1 and CDR2: SGHRS, YFSETQ. Trimming at V came to 4 bases and at J to 5 bases, leaving 5 bases not matched to a gene. CDR3 in amino acids: CASSLTGGRTGELFF. The CDR3 DNA reads TGCGCCAGCAGCCTGACAGGGGGCAGGACCGGGGAGCTGTTTTTT.

This rearrangement joins TRBV30 to TRBJ1-1; possibly TRBD1 for D (6 bases). Trimming pared 4 bases from V and 0 bases from J, leaving 9 bases between. The germline CDR1 and CDR2 sequences are GTSNPN and SVGIG (reference sequence). The length of the CDR3 is 13 residues. CDR3 nucleotide sequence: TGTGCCTGGAATGGGGGCCTGAACACTGAAGCTTTCTTT. Translated: CAWNGGLNTEAFF.

The chain uses TRBV19 and TRBJ2-5; 7 nucleotides agree with TRBD2. The CDR3 runs to 13 residues. Germline V gene sequence: CDR1 LNHDA, CDR2 SQIVND (reference sequence). V shed 2 bases, J shed 3 bases, and the junction held 0 bases outside the gene matches. The CDR3 nucleotides are TGTGCCAGTAGTATACTAGCGGAAGAGACCCAGTACTTC. Amino acids: CASSILAEETQYF. Based on the CDR3 plus reference TRBV19 and TRBJ2-5, the full variable domain is DGGITQSPKYLFRKEGQNVTLSCEQNLNHDAMYWYRQDPGQGLRLIYYSQIVNDFQKGDIAEGYSVSREKKESFPLTVTSAQKNPTAFYLCASSILAEETQYFGPGTRLLVL.

The CDR3 here is CASSETSGHLSYEQYF. The CDR3 DNA is TGTGCCAGCAGCGAGACTAGCGGCCACTTATCCTACGAGCAGTACTTC. The rearrangement links TRBV3-1 (or the pseudogene TRBV3-2) to TRBJ2-7, with TRBD2 matching 9 bases. CDR1 and CDR2 (germline): LGHDT, YNNKEL (reference sequence). J was trimmed by 1 base and V by 5 bases; bases with no gene match: 9. This CDR3 is built from 16 residues.

This chain links TRBV13 with TRBJ1-1; TRBD1 matches 7 bases. Per the germline V gene, CDR1 is PRHDT and CDR2 is FYEKMQ (reference sequence). The CDR3 extends over 13 amino acids. With 5 bases clipped from V and 5 bases from J, the junction kept 5 bases outside the gene matches. Written as DNA, the CDR3 is TGTGCCAGCAGCCCAACAGGGGTAACTGAAGCTTTCTTT. This translates into CASSPTGVTEAFF. The variable domain in full, with the rest retrieved from reference TRBV13 and TRBJ1-1, is AAGVIQSPRHLIKEKRETATLKCYPIPRHDTVYWYQQGPGQDPQFLISFYEKMQSDKGSIPDRFSAQQFSDYHSELNMSSLELGDSALYFCASSPTGVTEAFFGQGTRLTVV.

The chain uses TRBV7-9 and TRBJ1-2; TRBD1 is a possible D gene (5 bases). Germline CDR1 SEHNR, CDR2 FQNEAQ (reference sequence). The CDR3 has 14 residues. V dropped 1 base and J dropped 6 bases, with 12 bases sitting between them. The DNA of the CDR3 is TGTGCCAGCAGCTTAGGTCCGCAGGGTGATGGCTACACCTTC. Translated: CASSLGPQGDGYTF. The whole variable domain, filled in from reference TRBV7-9 and TRBJ1-2, reads DTGVSQNPRHKITKRGQNVTFRCDPISEHNRLYWYRQTLGQGPEFLTYFQNEAQLEKSRLLSDRFSAERPKGSFSTLEIQRTEQGDSAMYLCASSLGPQGDGYTFGSGTRLTVV.

The chain is built from TRBV19 and TRBJ2-3, with 10 bases lining up with TRBD1. There are 16 residues in the CDR3. The trim removed 4 bases at V and 3 bases at J, leaving 7 bases unmatched. Looked up from germline, CDR1 is LNHDA and CDR2 is SQIVND (reference sequence). The CDR3 is CASSRLTGGRTDTQYF. The CDR3 DNA reads TGTGCCAGTAGTAGATTGACAGGGGGCCGAACAGATACGCAGTATTTT. The complete variable domain, with remaining parts taken from reference TRBV19 and TRBJ2-3, reads DGGITQSPKYLFRKEGQNVTLSCEQNLNHDAMYWYRQDPGQGLRLIYYSQIVNDFQKGDIAEGYSVSREKKESFPLTVTSAQKNPTAFYLCASSRLTGGRTDTQYFGPGTRLTVL.

The chain couples TRBV11-2 to TRBJ2-5, with a tentative D call TRBD1 (7 bases). The CDR3 is made up of 17 amino acids. V lost 4 bases, J lost 5 bases, and 23 bases lay in between. Germline V gives CDR1 SGHAT, CDR2 FQNNGV. The CDR3 loop reads CASSSGRLEGARETQYF. For the CDR3, the DNA is TGTGCCAGCAGCTCCGGTCGTTTGGAGGGGGCGCGGGAGACCCAGTACTTC.

The rearrangement uses TRBV6-2 or TRBV6-3 and TRBJ1-2, with D unresolved. This CDR3 has 14 amino acids. Per germline, CDR1 MNHEY and CDR2 SVGEGT. The V gene lost 2 bases and the J gene lost 1 base, with 8 bases spanning the gap. This CDR3 reads CASSYMEGNYGYTF. CDR3 DNA: TGTGCCAGCAGTTACATGGAGGGTAACTATGGCTACACCTTC.

This rearrangement joins TRBV6-6 to TRBJ2-7; 11 nucleotides agree with TRBD1. The CDR3 has 15 amino acids. CDR1 and CDR2 from the germline V gene are MNHNY and SVGAGI (reference sequence). V lost 2 bases, J lost 6 bases, and 6 bases stayed unmatched. The CDR3 bases are TGTGCCAGCAGTTACCCCGGGACAGGGGGTGGCGAGCAGTACTTC. This codes for CASSYPGTGGGEQYF.

The chain employs TRBV25-1 and TRBJ1-4; 7 bases fit TRBD1. The CDR3 is made up of 12 amino acids. V gave up 7 bases and J gave up 7 bases; unmatched junction bases: 3. Germline CDR1 is MGHDK and CDR2 is SYGVNS. The CDR3 bases are TGTGCCAGCAACAGGGGTAGTGAAAAACTGTTTTTT. Residues: CASNRGSEKLFF.